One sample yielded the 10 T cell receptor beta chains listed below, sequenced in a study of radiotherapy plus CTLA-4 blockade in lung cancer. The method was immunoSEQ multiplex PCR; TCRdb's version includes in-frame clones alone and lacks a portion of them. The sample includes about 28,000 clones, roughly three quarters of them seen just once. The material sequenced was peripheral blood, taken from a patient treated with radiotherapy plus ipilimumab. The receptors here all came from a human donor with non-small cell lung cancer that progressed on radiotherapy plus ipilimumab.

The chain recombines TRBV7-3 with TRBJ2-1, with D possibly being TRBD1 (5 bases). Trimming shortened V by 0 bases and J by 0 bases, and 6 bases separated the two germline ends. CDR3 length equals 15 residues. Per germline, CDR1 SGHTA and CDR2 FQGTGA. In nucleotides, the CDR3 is TGTGCCAGCAGCTTAACTACAGGCTCCTACAATGAGCAGTTCTTC. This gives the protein CASSLTTGSYNEQFF.

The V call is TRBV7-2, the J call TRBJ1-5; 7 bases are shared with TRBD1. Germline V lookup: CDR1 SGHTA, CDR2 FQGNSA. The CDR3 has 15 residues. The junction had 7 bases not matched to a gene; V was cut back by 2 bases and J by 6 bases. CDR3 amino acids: CASSLHRGVSQPQHF. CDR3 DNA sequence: TGTGCCAGCAGCTTACACAGGGGTGTAAGTCAGCCCCAGCATTTT.

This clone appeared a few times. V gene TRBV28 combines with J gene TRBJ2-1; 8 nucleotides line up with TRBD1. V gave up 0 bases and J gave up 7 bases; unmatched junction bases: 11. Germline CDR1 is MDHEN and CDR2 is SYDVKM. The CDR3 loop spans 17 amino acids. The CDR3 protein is CASSLWVRETGENEQFF. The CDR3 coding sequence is TGTGCCAGCAGTTTATGGGTTAGGGAGACAGGGGAGAATGAGCAGTTCTTC.

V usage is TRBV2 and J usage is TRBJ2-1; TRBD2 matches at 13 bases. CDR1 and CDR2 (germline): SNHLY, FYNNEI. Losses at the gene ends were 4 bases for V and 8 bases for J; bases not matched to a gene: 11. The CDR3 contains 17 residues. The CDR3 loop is CASSVTSGRAAGDEQFF. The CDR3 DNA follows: TGTGCCAGCAGTGTAACTAGCGGGAGGGCCGCTGGCGATGAGCAGTTCTTC.

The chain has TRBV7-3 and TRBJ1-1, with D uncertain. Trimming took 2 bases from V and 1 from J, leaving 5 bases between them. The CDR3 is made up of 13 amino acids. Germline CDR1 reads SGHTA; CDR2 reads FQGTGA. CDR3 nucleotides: TGTGCCAGCAGCTTAGGCCAGAACACTGAAGCTTTCTTT. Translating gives CASSLGQNTEAFF.

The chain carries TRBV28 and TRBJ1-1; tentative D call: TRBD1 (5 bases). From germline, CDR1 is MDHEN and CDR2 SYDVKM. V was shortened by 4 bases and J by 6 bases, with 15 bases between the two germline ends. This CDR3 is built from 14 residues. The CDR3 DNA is TGTGCCAGCAGTTCCCCCGGGGGAGACCCTGAAGCTTTCTTT. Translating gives CASSSPGGDPEAFF.

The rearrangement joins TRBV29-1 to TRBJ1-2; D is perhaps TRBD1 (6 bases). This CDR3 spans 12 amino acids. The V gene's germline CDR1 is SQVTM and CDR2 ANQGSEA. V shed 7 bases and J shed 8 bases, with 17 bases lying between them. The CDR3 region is CSALQGRGGYTF. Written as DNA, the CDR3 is TGCAGCGCGTTACAGGGTAGGGGCGGCTACACCTTC.

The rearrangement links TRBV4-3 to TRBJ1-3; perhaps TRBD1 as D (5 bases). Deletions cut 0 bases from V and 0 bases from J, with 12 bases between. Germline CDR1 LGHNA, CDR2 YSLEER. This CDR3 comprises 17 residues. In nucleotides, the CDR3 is TGCGCCAGCAGCCAAGATTCGGGGGGGGACTCTGGAAACACCATATATTTT. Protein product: CASSQDSGGDSGNTIYF.

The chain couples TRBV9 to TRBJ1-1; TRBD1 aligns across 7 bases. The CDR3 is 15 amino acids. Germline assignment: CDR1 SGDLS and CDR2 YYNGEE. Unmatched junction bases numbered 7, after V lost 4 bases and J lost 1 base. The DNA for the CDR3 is TGTGCCAGCAGCCCCCGAGGGGGCTGGAACACTGAAGCTTTCTTT. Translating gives CASSPRGGWNTEAFF.

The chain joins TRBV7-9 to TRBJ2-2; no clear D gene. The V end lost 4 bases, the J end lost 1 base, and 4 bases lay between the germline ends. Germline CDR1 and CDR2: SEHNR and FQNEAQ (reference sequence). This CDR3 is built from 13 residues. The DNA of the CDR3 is TGTGCCAGCAGCTCTCGGAACACCGGGGAGCTGTTTTTT. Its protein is CASSSRNTGELFF.